This T cell receptor (beta chain) was documented in a study of PD-L1 blockade in urothelial cancer. Across the whole study: Atezolizumab, begun by patients at some point between 2013 and 2014, was given at 1,200 mg intravenously every 3 weeks. Previous chemotherapy exposure amounted to 0 to 3 regimens for patients.

The V end lost 0 bases, the J end lost 7 bases, and 19 bases lay between the germline ends. CDR1 and CDR2 (germline): SGHNT, YYREEE (reference sequence). The CDR3 totals 17 residues. The table came from immunoSEQ multiplex PCR; TCRdb's copy has only in-frame clones and leaves some out. The profile shows about 45,000 clones, around 80% of them singletons. Time point here: peripheral blood 6 weeks after treatment start. This receptor was obtained from a man aged 60 to 75 with urothelial cancer. The chain joins TRBV5-4 to TRBJ2-2, with D possibly being TRBD1 (6 bases). The sample here was PBMCs, taken around atezolizumab (anti-PD-L1) treatment. DNA for the CDR3: TGTGCCAGCAGCTTGGTGGCAGGGGCGAACCTTTACGGGGAGCTGTTTTTT. The encoded protein is CASSLVAGANLYGELFF.